The 25 T cell receptor beta chains reported below all come from one sample, sequenced in a study of cytomegalovirus exposure and HLA in healthy donors. The PCR used 60 Vbeta and 13 Jbeta primers. The method was immunoSEQ multiplex PCR; TCRdb's version includes in-frame clones alone and lacks a portion of them. The sample includes about 160,000 clones, 82% seen only once; the top ten take about 10%. Material: PBMCs. These receptors all stem from a man between 50 and 59 years old in good health and CMV-seropositive.

The CDR3 reads CASSSTPGQYETQYF. The DNA for the CDR3 is TGTGCCAGCAGCTCTACTCCGGGACAATACGAGACCCAGTACTTC. The rearrangement uses TRBV7-8 and TRBJ2-5; D possibly corresponds to TRBD1 (6 bases). The CDR3 loop spans 15 amino acids. The germline V gene has CDR1 SGHVS and CDR2 FQNEAQ. V shed 4 bases and J shed 5 bases, with 17 bases lying between them.

The chain joins TRBV5-8 to TRBJ2-7, with 9 bases fitting TRBD2. The V segment lost 0 bases and the J segment 6 bases; nucleotides outside the gene matches: 4. CDR1 is SGHTS and CDR2 is YDEGEE in the germline V gene. The CDR3 runs to 14 residues. The CDR3 is CASSLGGGGAEQYF. CDR3 sequence (DNA): TGTGCCAGCAGCTTGGGTGGCGGGGGGGCCGAGCAGTACTTC. Supplemented by reference TRBV5-8 and TRBJ2-7, the full variable domain reads EAGVTQSPTHLIKTRGQQATLRCSPISGHTSVYWYQQALGLGLQFLLWYDEGEERNRGNFPPRFSGRQFPNYSSELNVNALELEDSALYLCASSLGGGGAEQYFGPGTRLTVT.

This clone was picked up a small number of times. The genes are TRBV11-3 and TRBJ2-7; 8 nucleotides match TRBD1. In germline, CDR1 is SGHNT, CDR2 YENEEA. With V trimmed by 4 bases and J by 6 bases, 5 bases remained unmatched. This CDR3 spans 13 amino acids. The CDR3 loop is CASSYGQGFEQYF. CDR3 sequence (DNA): TGTGCCAGCAGCTACGGACAGGGTTTCGAGCAGTACTTC. The full variable domain, rest sourced from reference TRBV11-3 and TRBJ2-7, is EAGVVQSPRYKIIEKKQPVAFWCNPISGHNTLYWYLQNLGQGPELLIRYENEEAVDDSQLPKDRFSAERLKGVDSTLKIQPAELGDSAVYLCASSYGQGFEQYFGPGTRLTVT.

The rearrangement uses TRBV19 and TRBJ2-5; 9 bases line up with TRBD1. The CDR3 spans 14 residues. The trim removed 3 bases at V and 4 bases at J, leaving 3 bases unmatched. Germline values: CDR1 LNHDA, CDR2 SQIVND (reference sequence). CDR3 nucleotide sequence: TGTGCCAGTAGTATGGGACAGGGCCCAGAGACCCAGTACTTC. Translation gives CASSMGQGPETQYF. Full variable domain (remainder filled in from reference TRBV19 and TRBJ2-5): DGGITQSPKYLFRKEGQNVTLSCEQNLNHDAMYWYRQDPGQGLRLIYYSQIVNDFQKGDIAEGYSVSREKKESFPLTVTSAQKNPTAFYLCASSMGQGPETQYFGPGTRLLVL.

The V call is TRBV7-9, the J call TRBJ2-1; D remains ambiguous. Trimming stripped 2 bases from V and 1 base from J, with 3 bases between. This CDR3 has 13 residues. The germline gives CDR1 SEHNR, CDR2 FQNEAQ (reference sequence). CDR3 sequence: CASSLSSYNEQFF. DNA of the CDR3: TGTGCCAGCAGCTTATCATCCTACAATGAGCAGTTCTTC.

The CDR3 is CASSLVGGLSGGEAFF. CDR3 sequence (DNA): TGTGCCAGCAGCTTGGTTGGGGGGCTCAGCGGGGGTGAAGCTTTCTTT. J is TRBJ1-1 and V is TRBV5-4, with a tentative D call TRBD1 (6 bases). In germline, CDR1 is SGHNT, CDR2 YYREEE (reference sequence). CDR3 length: 16 residues. The V gene lost 0 bases and the J gene lost 7 bases, with 19 bases spanning the gap.

The V and J genes are TRBV18 and TRBJ1-5; TRBD1 might be the D (5 bases). V was clipped by 4 bases and J by 5 bases, with 9 bases between them. Germline assignment: CDR1 KGHSH and CDR2 LQKENI. The CDR3 has 13 residues. The CDR3 is CASSLDRDQPQHF. The CDR3 coding sequence is TGTGCCAGCTCACTCGACAGAGATCAGCCCCAGCATTTT. Full variable domain (rest looked up from reference TRBV18 and TRBJ1-5): NAGVMQNPRHLVRRRGQEARLRCSPMKGHSHVYWYRQLPEEGLKFMVYLQKENIIDESGMPKERFSAEFPKEGPSILRIQQVVRGDSAAYFCASSLDRDQPQHFGDGTRLSIL.

The chain has TRBV13 and TRBJ2-4; D may be TRBD2 (7 bases). Trimming removed 6 bases at V and 0 bases at J, with 15 bases between. Germline-derived CDR1 and CDR2 are PRHDT and FYEKMQ (reference sequence). This CDR3 is built from 16 residues. The CDR3 spells CASSLGGQVAKNIQYF. CDR3 DNA: TGTGCCAGCAGTCTGGGGGGGCAGGTAGCCAAAAACATTCAGTACTTC.

The chain couples TRBV13 to TRBJ2-7, with 13 bases fitting TRBD2. The germline V gene has CDR1 PRHDT and CDR2 FYEKMQ (reference sequence). The CDR3 covers 14 residues. J lost 3 bases, V lost 5 bases, and 1 base had no gene match. The CDR3 sequence: CASSRLAGGYEQYF. The CDR3 DNA reads as TGTGCCAGCAGCAGACTAGCGGGAGGCTACGAGCAGTACTTC.

The gene calls are TRBV5-1 and TRBJ2-1; 11 bases fit TRBD2. Germline V CDR1 and CDR2: SGHRS, YFSETQ. The CDR3 consists of 14 residues. With 3 bases clipped from V and 6 bases from J, the junction kept 2 bases outside the gene matches. In nucleotides, the CDR3 is TGCGCCAGCAGCTCCGGGACTAGCGGCAATGAGCAGTTCTTC. Translation: CASSSGTSGNEQFF.

The V call is TRBV28, the J call TRBJ1-1; 8 bases are a match to TRBD1. The CDR3 is 15 residues long. The germline V gene has CDR1 MDHEN and CDR2 SYDVKM. With 10 bases clipped from V and 6 bases from J, the junction kept 16 bases outside the gene matches. The CDR3 loop reads CATESSRGLWAEAFF. The CDR3 nucleotides are TGTGCCACCGAAAGCAGCAGGGGGCTTTGGGCTGAAGCTTTCTTT.

J is TRBJ2-5 and V is TRBV9; 10 bases align to TRBD1. Germline lookup yields CDR1 SGDLS and CDR2 YYNGEE. With 4 bases clipped from V and 1 base from J, the junction kept 4 bases outside the gene matches. There are 15 residues in the CDR3. The CDR3 protein is CASSTRQGAQETQYF. The CDR3 coding sequence is TGTGCCAGCAGCACCCGACAGGGGGCCCAAGAGACCCAGTACTTC. Combining the CDR3 with reference TRBV9 and TRBJ2-5 gives the whole variable domain DSGVTQTPKHLITATGQRVTLRCSPRSGDLSVYWYQQSLDQGLQFLIQYYNGEERAKGNILERFSAQQFPDLHSELNLSSLELGDSALYFCASSTRQGAQETQYFGPGTRLLVL.

This clone was seen just once. The rearrangement links TRBV9 to TRBJ2-7, with a tentative D call TRBD2 (6 bases). V was pared by 4 bases and J by 0 bases, with 17 bases between. Germline CDR1 and CDR2: SGDLS and YYNGEE. This CDR3 is built from 16 residues. CDR3 amino acids: CASSSGEARGSYEQYF. The CDR3 DNA is TGTGCCAGCAGCTCGGGGGAGGCGAGAGGCTCCTACGAGCAGTACTTC. Looking up the rest from reference TRBV9 and TRBJ2-7 gives the full variable domain: DSGVTQTPKHLITATGQRVTLRCSPRSGDLSVYWYQQSLDQGLQFLIQYYNGEERAKGNILERFSAQQFPDLHSELNLSSLELGDSALYFCASSSGEARGSYEQYFGPGTRLTVT.

The chain links TRBV19 to TRBJ1-2; the match to TRBD1 covers 11 bases. The germline V gene encodes CDR1 LNHDA and CDR2 SQIVND (reference sequence). The CDR3 is made up of 14 amino acids. The V segment lost 6 bases and the J segment 5 bases; nucleotides outside the gene matches: 5. CDR3 coding DNA: TGTGCCAGTAGCCCGGGACAGGGGGGTTATGGCTACACCTTC. Translated: CASSPGQGGYGYTF.

The V gene is TRBV4-1, the J gene TRBJ1-2, with D maybe TRBD1 (5 bases). V was cut by 1 base and J by 6 bases, with 12 bases left in between. Germline V gives CDR1 MGHRA, CDR2 YSYEKL. This CDR3 region has 14 residues. CDR3 protein: CASSQAGGGDGYTF. For the CDR3, the DNA is TGCGCCAGCAGCCAAGCGGGGGGAGGGGATGGCTACACCTTC.

DNA for the CDR3: TGTGCCAGCAGTCCCAGGACAGGATATGGCTACACCTTC. This encodes CASSPRTGYGYTF. The gene calls are TRBV28 and TRBJ1-2, with 7 bases fitting TRBD1. From germline, CDR1 is MDHEN and CDR2 SYDVKM. CDR3 length: 13 amino acids. Trimming took 5 bases from V and 5 from J; bases not matched to a gene: 5.

The DNA of the CDR3 is TGCGCCAGCAGCCCGAGGACTACTTACAATGAGCAGTTCTTC. Translating it yields CASSPRTTYNEQFF. The chain combines TRBV5-1 with TRBJ2-1; D possibly corresponds to TRBD2 (6 bases). CDR3 length: 14 residues. Per germline, CDR1 SGHRS and CDR2 YFSETQ. Between the trimmed V and J ends, which lost 4 bases and 4 bases, there was a span of 12 bases.

The chain couples TRBV28 to TRBJ1-2, with 7 bases lining up with TRBD1. V lost 6 bases and J lost 4; bases outside the gene matches: 5. CDR1 is MDHEN and CDR2 is SYDVKM in the germline V gene. The CDR3 totals 13 residues. CDR3 sequence: CASRGDSVYGYTF. The CDR3 coding sequence is TGTGCCAGCAGGGGGGACAGTGTCTATGGCTACACCTTC.

The chain couples TRBV6-5 to TRBJ1-2; D remains ambiguous. Trimming removed 0 bases from V and 4 bases from J, with 12 bases in between. This CDR3 has 15 amino acids. Germline V gives CDR1 MNHEY, CDR2 SVGAGI. CDR3: CASSYSRGISYGYTF. The CDR3 coding sequence is TGTGCCAGCAGTTACTCTAGAGGGATAAGCTATGGCTACACCTTC.

The chain is built from TRBV11-3 and TRBJ2-7, with 11 positions matching TRBD2. V was clipped by 5 bases and J by 3 bases; unmatched bases: 6. The CDR3 spans 15 residues. Germline loops: CDR1 SGHNT, CDR2 YENEEA. The CDR3 DNA follows: TGTGCCAGCAGCCAACATACTAGCGGGGGCTACGAGCAGTACTTC. As protein: CASSQHTSGGYEQYF. Full variable domain (missing parts from reference TRBV11-3 and TRBJ2-7): EAGVVQSPRYKIIEKKQPVAFWCNPISGHNTLYWYLQNLGQGPELLIRYENEEAVDDSQLPKDRFSAERLKGVDSTLKIQPAELGDSAVYLCASSQHTSGGYEQYFGPGTRLTVT.

J is TRBJ2-3 and V is TRBV5-6; TRBD1 might be the D (6 bases). Germline CDR1 reads SGHDT; CDR2 reads YYEEEE. The CDR3 runs 13 residues. V was clipped by 4 bases and J by 6 bases, with 12 bases between them. The CDR3 protein is CASSATGLDTQYF. CDR3 DNA: TGTGCCAGCAGCGCCACAGGGTTGGATACGCAGTATTTT.

The rearrangement links TRBV13 to TRBJ2-2; 14 positions agree with TRBD2. The CDR3 sequence is 18 residues long. Per germline, CDR1 PRHDT and CDR2 FYEKMQ (reference sequence). V trimming: 5 bases; J trimming: 0 bases; junction bases outside the gene matches: 5. This CDR3 reads CASSPWTSGRSNTGELFF. The CDR3 DNA reads TGTGCCAGCAGCCCGTGGACTAGCGGGAGGTCGAACACCGGGGAGCTGTTTTTT.

The V call is TRBV9, the J call TRBJ1-1; D is undetermined. Germline CDR1 SGDLS, CDR2 YYNGEE. The germline V and J ends were trimmed by 3 bases and 1 base, with 7 bases remaining between them. This CDR3 is 13 amino acids long. CDR3 sequence reads: CASSARQNTEAFF. In DNA form, the CDR3 reads TGTGCCAGCAGCGCCCGACAGAACACTGAAGCTTTCTTT.

This chain joins TRBV5-5 and TRBJ1-3; D is uncertain. The CDR3 has 16 residues. Trimming pared 2 bases from V and 0 bases from J, leaving 12 bases between. In germline, CDR1 is SGHKS, CDR2 YYEKEE (reference sequence). CDR3 protein: CASSLANIYSGNTIYF. The CDR3 region has the DNA TGTGCCAGCAGCTTAGCCAATATCTACTCTGGAAACACCATATATTTT.

This chain joins TRBV28 and TRBJ1-1, with D perhaps TRBD1 (5 bases). This CDR3 is built from 14 residues. CDR1 is MDHEN and CDR2 is SYDVKM in the germline V gene. Trimming took off 5 bases at V and 4 bases at J, with 14 bases between the two ends. The chain's CDR3 is CASSLWGGITEAFF. The DNA for the CDR3 is TGTGCCAGCAGTCTCTGGGGGGGTATCACTGAAGCTTTCTTT.